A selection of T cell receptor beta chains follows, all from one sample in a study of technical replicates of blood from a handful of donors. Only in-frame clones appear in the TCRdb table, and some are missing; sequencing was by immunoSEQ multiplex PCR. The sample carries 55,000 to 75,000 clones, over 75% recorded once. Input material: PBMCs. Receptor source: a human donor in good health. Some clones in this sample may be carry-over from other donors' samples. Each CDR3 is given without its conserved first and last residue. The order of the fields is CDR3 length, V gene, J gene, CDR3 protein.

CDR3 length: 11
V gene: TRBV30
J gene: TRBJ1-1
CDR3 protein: ACTRGMNTEAF

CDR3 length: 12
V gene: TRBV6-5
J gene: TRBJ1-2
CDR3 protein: ASRLGQDSRGYT

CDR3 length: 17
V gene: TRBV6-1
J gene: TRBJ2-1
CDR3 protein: ASSGGLAGVISSYNEQF

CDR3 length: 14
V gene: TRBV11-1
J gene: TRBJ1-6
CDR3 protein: ASTFSRGIDNSPLH

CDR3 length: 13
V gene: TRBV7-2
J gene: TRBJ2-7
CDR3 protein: ASSLGVSGRPEQY

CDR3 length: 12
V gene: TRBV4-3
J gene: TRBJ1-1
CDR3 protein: ASSQGRGNTEAF

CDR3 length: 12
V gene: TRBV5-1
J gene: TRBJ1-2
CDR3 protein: ASSRRGTEDGYT

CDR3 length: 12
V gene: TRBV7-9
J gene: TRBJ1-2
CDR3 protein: ASSLIGSTGGYT

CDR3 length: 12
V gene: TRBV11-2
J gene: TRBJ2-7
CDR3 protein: ASSPLRGSYEQY

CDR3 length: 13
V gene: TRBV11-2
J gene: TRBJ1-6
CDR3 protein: ASSLGQGWGSPLH

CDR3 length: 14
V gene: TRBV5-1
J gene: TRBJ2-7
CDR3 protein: ASSTTGTSISYEQY

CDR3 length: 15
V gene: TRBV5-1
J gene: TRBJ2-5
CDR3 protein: ASSLTRGGGALETQY

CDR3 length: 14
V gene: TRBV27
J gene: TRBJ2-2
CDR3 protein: ASSLAQGGNPGELF

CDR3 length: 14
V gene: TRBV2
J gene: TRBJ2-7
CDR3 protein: ASREHSGRPPYEQY

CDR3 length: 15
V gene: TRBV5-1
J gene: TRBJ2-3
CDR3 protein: ASSQGQGGRSTDTQY

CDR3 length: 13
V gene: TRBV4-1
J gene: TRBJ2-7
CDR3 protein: ASSQDITGNYEQY

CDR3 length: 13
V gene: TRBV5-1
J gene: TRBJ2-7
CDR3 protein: TSSLRAGSSYEQY

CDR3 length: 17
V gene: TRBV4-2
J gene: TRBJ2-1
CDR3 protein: ASSQEASAQTTSHNEQF

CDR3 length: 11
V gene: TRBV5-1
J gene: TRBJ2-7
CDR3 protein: ASRRTVTYEQY

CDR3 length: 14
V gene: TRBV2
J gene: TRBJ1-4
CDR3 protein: ASSESARFANEKLF

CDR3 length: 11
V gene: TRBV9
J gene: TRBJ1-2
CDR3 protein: ASSDGGSYGYT

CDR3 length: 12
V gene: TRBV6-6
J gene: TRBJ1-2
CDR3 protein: ASSPQGSNYGYT

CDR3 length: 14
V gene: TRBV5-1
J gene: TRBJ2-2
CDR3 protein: ASSLEWGSSTGELF

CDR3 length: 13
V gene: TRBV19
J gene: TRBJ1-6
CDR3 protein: ASAKQGTYNSPLH

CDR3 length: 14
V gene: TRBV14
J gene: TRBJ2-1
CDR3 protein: ASSQGGTGEKYEQF

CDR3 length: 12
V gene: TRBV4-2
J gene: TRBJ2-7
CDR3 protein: ASSPGGGPYEQY

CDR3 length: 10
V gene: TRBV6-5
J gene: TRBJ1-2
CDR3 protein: ASSRDRDGYT

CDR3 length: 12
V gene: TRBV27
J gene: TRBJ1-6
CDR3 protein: ASRQGPYNSPLH

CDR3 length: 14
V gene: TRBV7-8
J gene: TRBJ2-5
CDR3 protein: ASSLGQGALQETQY

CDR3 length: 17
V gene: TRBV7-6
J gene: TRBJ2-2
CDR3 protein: ASSWPTLSGGPNTGELF

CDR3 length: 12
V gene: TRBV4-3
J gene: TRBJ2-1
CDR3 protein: ASSQRVREDEQF

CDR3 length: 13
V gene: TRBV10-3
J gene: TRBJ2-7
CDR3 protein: AISGGGQLSYEQY

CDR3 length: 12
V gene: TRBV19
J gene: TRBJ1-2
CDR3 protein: ASRIGVNGYGYT

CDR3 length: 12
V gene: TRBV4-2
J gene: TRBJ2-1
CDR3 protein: ASSQDRLGNEQF

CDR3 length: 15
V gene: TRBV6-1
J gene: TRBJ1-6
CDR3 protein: ASSATGSSSYNSPLH

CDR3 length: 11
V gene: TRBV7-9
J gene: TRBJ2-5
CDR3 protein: ASSQTGARAQY

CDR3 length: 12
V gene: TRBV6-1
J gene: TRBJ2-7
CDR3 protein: ASETGDSSYEQY

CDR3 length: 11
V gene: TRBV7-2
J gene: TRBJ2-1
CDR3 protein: ASSSNRGREQF

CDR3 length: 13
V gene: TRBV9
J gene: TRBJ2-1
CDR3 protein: ASSVASGGANEQF

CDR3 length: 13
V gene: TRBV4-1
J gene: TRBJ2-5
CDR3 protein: ASSISQGDQETQY

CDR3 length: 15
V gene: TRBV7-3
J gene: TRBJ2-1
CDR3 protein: ASSWGLAGDIYNEQF